These T cell receptor beta chains were read from a single sample in a study of T cell responses to AZD1222 COVID-19 vaccine. Sequencing was performed with immunoSEQ multiplex PCR; in TCRdb, only in-frame clones are kept and a portion is missing. Of under 200,000 clones listed, 85% to 95% are singletons. The material sequenced was peripheral blood, taken on day 0 of AZD1222 vaccination. The origin of the receptors is an adult in good health. CDR3s include the opening cysteine and the closing phenylalanine or tryptophan. The order of the fields is CDR3 DNA, CDR3 protein, clone size, V gene, J gene, D gene. The D gene is left open where the match is weak. Clone size is stated in some rows and not others, as once, few, many or a class when expanded.

cdr3_nt: TGTGCCAGCAGTTACGGACTAGCGCGCTACAATGAGCAGTTCTTC
cdr3_aa: CASSYGLARYNEQFF
clone_size: -
v_call: TRBV6-5
j_call: TRBJ2-1
d_call: TRBD2

cdr3_nt: TGTGCCAGCAGCCTCTTTAGCGGGGCCCGGACAGATACGCAGTATTTT
cdr3_aa: CASSLFSGARTDTQYF
clone_size: -
v_call: TRBV7-2
j_call: TRBJ2-3
d_call: TRBD2

cdr3_nt: TGCAGCGCGACGGGGGGGTCCTACAATGAGCAGTTCTTC
cdr3_aa: CSATGGSYNEQFF
clone_size: -
v_call: TRBV29-1
j_call: TRBJ2-1
d_call: TRBD2

cdr3_nt: TGTGCCAGCAGTTTTAATAATCCGGGGGCGGGTGGCTACACCTTC
cdr3_aa: CASSFNNPGAGGYTF
clone_size: -
v_call: TRBV27
j_call: TRBJ1-2
d_call: -

cdr3_nt: TGTGCCTGGAGTGTCGGACAGGTTGGCTATGGCTACACCTTC
cdr3_aa: CAWSVGQVGYGYTF
clone_size: -
v_call: TRBV30
j_call: TRBJ1-2
d_call: TRBD1

cdr3_nt: TGTGCCAGCAGTTACACTAGTTCAGCTGAGCAGTTCTTC
cdr3_aa: CASSYTSSAEQFF
clone_size: -
v_call: TRBV6-5
j_call: TRBJ2-1
d_call: -

cdr3_nt: TGTGCCAGCAGCTTACCGCTCGGCGAGCAGTACTTC
cdr3_aa: CASSLPLGEQYF
clone_size: -
v_call: TRBV11-2
j_call: TRBJ2-7
d_call: -

cdr3_nt: TGTGCCAGCAACGAAGAGGGGACTAGCGGGAGGGTGGAGCAGTTCTTC
cdr3_aa: CASNEEGTSGRVEQFF
clone_size: -
v_call: TRBV9
j_call: TRBJ2-1
d_call: TRBD2

cdr3_nt: TGTGCCAGCAGCTTAAAGCAACGAGGGGACGACGAGCAGTACTTC
cdr3_aa: CASSLKQRGDDEQYF
clone_size: once
v_call: TRBV7-9
j_call: TRBJ2-7
d_call: -

cdr3_nt: TGTGCCAGCAGCTTGTACGGACAGGGGCCAGATACGCAGTATTTT
cdr3_aa: CASSLYGQGPDTQYF
clone_size: -
v_call: TRBV7-6
j_call: TRBJ2-3
d_call: TRBD1

cdr3_nt: TGTGCCAGCAGCTCGATGGGAAATCAGCCCCAGCATTTT
cdr3_aa: CASSSMGNQPQHF
clone_size: -
v_call: TRBV28
j_call: TRBJ1-5
d_call: -

cdr3_nt: TGTGCCAGCAGTTTCTCCCAGACAGGCCGAAACACCATATATTTT
cdr3_aa: CASSFSQTGRNTIYF
clone_size: once
v_call: TRBV6-5
j_call: TRBJ1-3
d_call: -

cdr3_nt: TGCGCCAGCAGCCAAGGTTGGATGGGAGCCAGTAATTTTCTAGGTTTCTTT
cdr3_aa: CASSQGWMGASNFLGFF
clone_size: once
v_call: TRBV4-1
j_call: TRBJ1-1
d_call: -

cdr3_nt: TGTGCCAGCAGCTTGGGTGCGAGCCAGCCCCAGCATTTT
cdr3_aa: CASSLGASQPQHF
clone_size: -
v_call: TRBV5-4
j_call: TRBJ1-5
d_call: -

cdr3_nt: TGCGCCAGCAGCTTGGGGGGAGGCTCTGAGGAGCAGTACTTC
cdr3_aa: CASSLGGGSEEQYF
clone_size: -
v_call: TRBV5-1
j_call: TRBJ2-7
d_call: -

cdr3_nt: TGTGCCTGGAGTGTACCAAGGGATGGCTACACCTTC
cdr3_aa: CAWSVPRDGYTF
clone_size: -
v_call: TRBV30
j_call: TRBJ1-2
d_call: -

cdr3_nt: TGTGCCAGCTCACCTACCGGGACAGGGCACACCGGGGAGCTGTTTTTT
cdr3_aa: CASSPTGTGHTGELFF
clone_size: -
v_call: TRBV18
j_call: TRBJ2-2
d_call: TRBD1

cdr3_nt: TGTGCCAGCAGCCAATATAATGAGCCCGGGCAGTACTTC
cdr3_aa: CASSQYNEPGQYF
clone_size: few
v_call: TRBV3-1/TRBV3-2
j_call: TRBJ2-7
d_call: -

cdr3_nt: TGCGCCAGCAGCTTGGACGGCGGGAGCGACAATGAGCAGTTCTTC
cdr3_aa: CASSLDGGSDNEQFF
clone_size: -
v_call: TRBV5-1
j_call: TRBJ2-1
d_call: TRBD2

cdr3_nt: TGCGCCAGCAGCCAAGATGCATCGGACTACGAGCAGTACTTC
cdr3_aa: CASSQDASDYEQYF
clone_size: once
v_call: TRBV4-1
j_call: TRBJ2-7
d_call: -

cdr3_nt: TGTGCCACCAGGGGGCAGCTCGGATCCTATAATTCACCCCTCCACTTT
cdr3_aa: CATRGQLGSYNSPLHF
clone_size: -
v_call: TRBV19
j_call: TRBJ1-6
d_call: TRBD1

cdr3_nt: TGTGCCAGTAGTATCAGCGACTACAATCAGCCCCAGCATTTT
cdr3_aa: CASSISDYNQPQHF
clone_size: -
v_call: TRBV19
j_call: TRBJ1-5
d_call: -

cdr3_nt: TGTGCCAGCAGTTACTCAGGGGGAAGGGACGATGAGCAGTTCTTC
cdr3_aa: CASSYSGGRDDEQFF
clone_size: -
v_call: TRBV6-5
j_call: TRBJ2-1
d_call: -

cdr3_nt: TGTGCCACCGGCAGGGTCGCTGAGCAGTTCTTC
cdr3_aa: CATGRVAEQFF
clone_size: -
v_call: TRBV24-1
j_call: TRBJ2-1
d_call: -

cdr3_nt: TGTGCCTGGAGGGATAGCGGGATTGGGAAGCAGTACTTC
cdr3_aa: CAWRDSGIGKQYF
clone_size: -
v_call: TRBV30
j_call: TRBJ2-7
d_call: TRBD2

cdr3_nt: TGTGCCAGTACTACAGGGCAACGGTCACCCCTCCACTTT
cdr3_aa: CASTTGQRSPLHF
clone_size: -
v_call: TRBV19
j_call: TRBJ1-6
d_call: -